The 17 T cell receptor beta chains presented below share a single source sample, sequenced in a study of vaccination effects on CD4 cells after COVID-19. Their antigens are not known. Ahead of sequencing, the ViraFEST assay grew antigen-specific CD4+ T cells using viral peptide pools. Isolating CD4+ T cells followed around nine days of culture. The participants, recipients of two vaccine doses, got either BNT162b2 or mRNA-1273. Libraries were prepared by immunoSEQ multiplex PCR; TCRdb keeps only in-frame clonotypes and omits some of them. The data show tens of thousands of clones, approximately 78% seen once. The specimen was CD4+ T cells from PBMCs cultured with HCoV-NL63 spike peptides, collected after COVID-19 vaccination. These receptors were obtained from a human donor who received a COVID-19 vaccine. Some clones in this sample may be carry-over from other donors' samples.

The gene calls are TRBV15 and TRBJ2-1; D possibly uses TRBD1 or TRBD2 (5 bases each). V shed 0 bases and J shed 7 bases, with 16 bases lying between them. This CDR3 has 16 residues. Germline V gene data show CDR1 as LNHNV and CDR2 as YYDKDF (reference sequence). As DNA, the CDR3 is TGTGCCACCAGCAGAGAGGGGCTAGCTGTTGCGAATGAGCAGTTCTTC. It encodes CATSREGLAVANEQFF. The complete variable domain, with remaining parts taken from reference TRBV15 and TRBJ2-1, reads DAMVIQNPRYQVTQFGKPVTLSCSQTLNHNVMYWYQQKSSQAPKLLFHYYDKDFNNEADTPDNFQSRRPNTSFCFLDIRSPGLGDTAMYLCATSREGLAVANEQFFGPGTRLTVL.

This chain uses TRBV5-4 with TRBJ2-2; the match to TRBD2 covers 8 bases. V gave up 2 bases and J gave up 3 bases; unmatched junction bases: 3. Per the germline V gene, CDR1 is SGHNT and CDR2 is YYREEE (reference sequence). The CDR3 is 15 amino acids. The CDR3 sequence is CASSFHGGDTGELFF. In DNA form, the CDR3 reads TGTGCCAGCAGCTTCCACGGGGGGGACACCGGGGAGCTGTTTTTT.

This clone was picked up a small number of times. This chain joins TRBV5-4 and TRBJ2-6; D unclear. This CDR3 has 15 amino acids. The germline gives CDR1 SGHNT, CDR2 YYREEE (reference sequence). Between the trimmed V and J ends, which lost 4 bases and 0 bases, there was a span of 8 bases. The CDR3 reads CASSLKSSGANVLTF. CDR3 nucleotide sequence: TGTGCCAGCAGCCTAAAGAGCTCTGGGGCCAACGTCCTGACTTTC. Supplemented by reference TRBV5-4 and TRBJ2-6, the full variable domain reads ETGVTQSPTHLIKTRGQQVTLRCSSQSGHNTVSWYQQALGQGPQFIFQYYREEENGRGNFPPRFSGLQFPNYSSELNVNALELDDSALYLCASSLKSSGANVLTFGAGSRLTVL.

The gene calls are TRBV29-1 and TRBJ1-2; unclear D gene. The germline CDR1 and CDR2 sequences are SQVTM and ANQGSEA. The CDR3 covers 12 residues. V shed 8 bases and J shed 2 bases, with 12 bases lying between them. The CDR3 DNA sequence: TGCAGCAGCATAATGGGGAACTATGGCTACACCTTC. This translates into CSSIMGNYGYTF.

The rearrangement links TRBV24-1 to TRBJ1-3; D possibly corresponds to TRBD1 (5 bases). Trimming stripped 2 bases from V and 4 bases from J, with 14 bases between. The length of the CDR3 is 16 residues. CDR1 and CDR2 from the germline V gene are KGHDR and SFDVKD. The CDR3 spells CATSDSGPLGGNTIYF. For the CDR3, the DNA is TGTGCCACCAGTGATTCGGGACCTTTGGGAGGAAACACCATATATTTT.

The gene calls are TRBV5-1 and TRBJ1-2; 9 nucleotides line up with TRBD1. Trimming took 2 bases from V and 0 from J; bases not matched to a gene: 14. The CDR3 spans 19 residues. Germline CDR1 is SGHRS and CDR2 is YFSETQ. CDR3 sequence reads: CASSLHVPGQGFTNYGYTF. CDR3 DNA sequence: TGCGCCAGCAGCTTACACGTCCCGGGACAGGGATTTACTAACTATGGCTACACCTTC.

The chain has TRBV3-1 (or the pseudogene TRBV3-2) and TRBJ2-5; 7 nucleotides line up with TRBD1. Germline V CDR1 and CDR2: LGHDT, YNNKEL (reference sequence). Losses at the gene ends were 3 bases for V and 4 bases for J; bases not matched to a gene: 11. The CDR3 is 16 residues long. This CDR3 is CASSHLRTGRGETQYF. DNA of the CDR3: TGTGCCAGCAGCCATTTACGGACAGGCCGGGGAGAGACCCAGTACTTC.

This rearrangement joins TRBV11-2 to TRBJ2-7; 8 nucleotides align to TRBD1. V lost 3 bases and J lost 4; bases outside the gene matches: 5. The CDR3 covers 14 residues. Germline V lookup: CDR1 SGHAT, CDR2 FQNNGV. This CDR3 reads CASSLEDREYEQYV. DNA of the CDR3: TGTGCCAGCAGCTTGGAGGACAGGGAGTACGAGCAGTACGTC.

The chain employs TRBV9 and TRBJ1-1, with 9 bases aligning to TRBD1. Germline V lookup: CDR1 SGDLS, CDR2 YYNGEE. V was pared by 3 bases and J by 5 bases, with 11 bases of the junction left unmatched. The CDR3 loop spans 16 amino acids. The CDR3 DNA reads TGTGCCAGCAGCGAAACATACAGGGGGCGCCGGACTGAAGCTTTCTTT. Protein sequence: CASSETYRGRRTEAFF.

J is TRBJ2-7 and V is TRBV1; the table gives TRBD2 as D, unverified against the DNA. TRBV1 is deemed a pseudogene. The CDR3 has 15 amino acids. The CDR3 here is CTSSPGPSGAYEQYV. DNA of the CDR3: TGCACCAGCAGCCCCGGACCTAGCGGGGCCTACGAGCAGTACGTC.

This sequence joins TRBV5-1 and TRBJ2-2, with 7 bases matching TRBD1. With 9 bases clipped from V and 1 base from J, the junction kept 3 bases outside the gene matches. Per germline, CDR1 SGHRS and CDR2 YFSETQ. The CDR3 length is 13 residues. This CDR3 is CATRQGNTGELFF. In DNA, the CDR3 is TGCGCCACCCGACAGGGGAACACCGGGGAGCTGTTTTTT. Supplemented by reference TRBV5-1 and TRBJ2-2, the full variable domain reads KAGVTQTPRYLIKTRGQQVTLSCSPISGHRSVSWYQQTPGQGLQFLFEYFSETQRNKGNFPGRFSGRQFSNSRSEMNVSTLELGDSALYLCATRQGNTGELFFGEGSRLTVL.

The chain joins TRBV19 to TRBJ2-2, with 7 bases identical to TRBD2. V shed 5 bases, J shed 3 bases, and the junction held 3 bases outside the gene matches. Germline CDR1 LNHDA, CDR2 SQIVND (reference sequence). The CDR3 loop spans 14 amino acids. The CDR3 DNA reads as TGTGCCAGTAGTCGGGACTATTACACCGGGGAGCTGTTTTTT. Its protein is CASSRDYYTGELFF.

This chain links TRBV2 with TRBJ2-7, with a weak D call TRBD1 (5 bases). V shed 6 bases and J shed 2 bases, with 8 bases lying between them. The CDR3 runs 12 residues. CDR1 is SNHLY and CDR2 is FYNNEI in the germline V gene. The CDR3 loop reads CASSRQPYEQYV. The CDR3 DNA sequence: TGTGCCAGCAGCAGACAGCCCTACGAGCAGTACGTC.

The chain couples TRBV7-2 to TRBJ2-1; 7 bases are shared with TRBD1. V dropped 5 bases and J dropped 3; count of bases not matched to a gene: 7. This CDR3 is built from 15 residues. Germline lookup yields CDR1 SGHTA and CDR2 FQGNSA. Here the CDR3 DNA reads TGTGCCAGCAGCCCACGGGACAGAAACTACAATGAGCAGTTCTTC. Residues: CASSPRDRNYNEQFF.

The chain uses TRBV7-3 and TRBJ1-2; tentatively, D is TRBD1 (5 bases). The V end lost 5 bases, the J end lost 7 bases, and 14 bases lay between the germline ends. CDR1 and CDR2 (germline): SGHTA, FQGTGA. The CDR3 is made up of 13 amino acids. The CDR3 protein is CASSPNGGGGYTF. CDR3 in DNA: TGTGCCAGCAGCCCCAATGGGGGGGGTGGCTACACCTTC.

V is TRBV7-9 and J is TRBJ2-2, with 7 bases lining up with TRBD1. CDR1 and CDR2 from the germline V gene are SEHNR and FQNEAQ (reference sequence). The CDR3 has 14 amino acids. Trimming at V came to 4 bases and at J to 6 bases, leaving 5 bases not matched to a gene. The CDR3 DNA sequence: TGTGCCAGCAGCTCAATGACAGGGCCCGGGGAGCTGTTTTTT. Translation: CASSSMTGPGELFF. The full variable domain, completed using reference TRBV7-9 and TRBJ2-2, is DTGVSQNPRHKITKRGQNVTFRCDPISEHNRLYWYRQTLGQGPEFLTYFQNEAQLEKSRLLSDRFSAERPKGSFSTLEIQRTEQGDSAMYLCASSSMTGPGELFFGEGSRLTVL.

The chain uses TRBV7-9 and TRBJ2-1, with 11 bases lining up with TRBD2. The CDR3 is 14 amino acids. Germline V gives CDR1 SEHNR, CDR2 FQNEAQ (reference sequence). The trim removed 4 bases at V and 10 bases at J, leaving 6 bases unmatched. The CDR3 loop is CASSSSGGSEEQFF. The CDR3 nucleotides are TGTGCCAGCAGCTCTAGCGGGGGGTCTGAGGAGCAGTTCTTC.